The 23 T cell receptor beta chains presented below share a single source sample, sequenced in a study of T-cell reconstitution after alpha-beta-depleted transplantation in children. Unique molecular identifiers were incorporated when the TCRbeta library was constructed. TCRdb ran MiXCR on the PCR reads and lists one entry per CDR3 protein. Altogether around 960,000 distinct CDR3 sequences are present, about 31% being singletons, with the ten largest covering over 25%. The sequences come from PBMCs, mostly from graft donor cells, collected 360 days after TCRalphabeta/CD19-depleted stem cell transplant. The receptors were sampled from a boy younger than two who had a stem cell transplant for SCID, so the T cells may come from the graft donor.

In regard to this clonotype: At one end, the junction sequence differs from germline, possibly due to a read error. For the CDR3, the DNA is TGTGCCAGCACCTTGGTTGGATCCGGGACTAGTAGGGTCAATGAGCAGTTCTTC. This encodes CASTLVGSGTSRVNEQFF. The V gene is TRBV5-5, the J gene TRBJ2-1, with 8 bases lining up with TRBD2. Germline CDR1 reads SGHKS; CDR2 reads YYEKEE (reference sequence). The CDR3 is made up of 18 amino acids.

J is TRBJ2-7 and V is TRBV20-1; D is unresolved. The CDR3 extends over 13 amino acids. Germline V gene sequence: CDR1 DFQATT, CDR2 SNEGSKA (reference sequence). Trimming stripped 3 bases from V and 2 bases from J, with 11 bases between. The CDR3 reads CSARPGWPYEQYF. The CDR3 nucleotides read TGCAGTGCTAGGCCCGGGTGGCCCTACGAGCAGTACTTC.

The chain recombines TRBV18 with TRBJ2-3; the D call may be TRBD1 or TRBD2 (5 bases each). Trimming removed 6 bases at V and 4 bases at J, with 11 bases between. The CDR3 is made up of 13 amino acids. Germline CDR1 is KGHSH and CDR2 is LQKENI. CDR3 DNA sequence: TGTGCCAGCTCGGCCAGGGACGCAGATACGCAGTATTTT. It codes for CASSARDADTQYF.

The chain carries TRBV5-1 and TRBJ2-3, with D tentatively TRBD2 (5 bases). Trimming pared 0 bases from V and 0 bases from J, leaving 11 bases between. Germline V gives CDR1 SGHRS, CDR2 YFSETQ. This CDR3 is 16 amino acids long. The CDR3: CASSLVTGISTDTQYF. For the CDR3, the DNA is TGCGCCAGCAGCTTGGTCACCGGGATTAGCACAGATACGCAGTATTTT.

This chain connects TRBV20-1 to TRBJ2-7; possibly TRBD2 for D (6 bases). Trimming took 2 bases from V and 0 from J, leaving 11 bases between them. This CDR3 contains 14 residues. The germline gives CDR1 DFQATT, CDR2 SNEGSKA (reference sequence). The CDR3 is CSARRSGVSYEQYF. The CDR3 coding sequence is TGCAGTGCTAGAAGGTCGGGGGTCTCCTACGAGCAGTACTTC.

This rearrangement joins TRBV6-6 to TRBJ1-1; D unclear. CDR1 MNHNY and CDR2 SVGAGI come from the germline V gene (reference sequence). The CDR3 is 12 amino acids. Trimming took 7 bases from V and 4 from J, leaving 10 bases between them. The CDR3 nucleotides read TGTGCCAGCACCTGGGCTGGCACTGAAGCTTTCTTT. Translated, it gives CASTWAGTEAFF.

The rearrangement links TRBV6-1 to TRBJ2-5, with 10 bases fitting TRBD2. Losses at the gene ends were 8 bases for V and 5 bases for J; bases not matched to a gene: 8. Germline V CDR1 and CDR2: MNHNS, SASEGT. The CDR3 runs to 14 residues. CDR3 sequence reads: CASSSGGRWETQYF. The CDR3 DNA sequence: TGTGCCAGCTCTAGCGGGGGCCGTTGGGAGACCCAGTACTTC.

The CDR3 is CASSPRHLSSYNEQFF. The CDR3 DNA follows: TGCGCCAGCAGCCCCCGGCATCTGAGCTCCTACAATGAGCAGTTCTTC. This chain connects TRBV4-1 to TRBJ2-1; D not resolved. The CDR3 runs to 16 residues. Germline V CDR1 and CDR2: MGHRA, YSYEKL. V was pared by 4 bases and J by 0 bases, with 13 bases between.

The chain joins TRBV20-1 to TRBJ2-7, with TRBD2 identical over 7 bases. With 6 bases clipped from V and 5 bases from J, the junction kept 10 bases outside the gene matches. The length of the CDR3 is 13 residues. CDR1 DFQATT and CDR2 SNEGSKA come from the germline V gene (reference sequence). The CDR3 bases are TGCAGTGCACCCTACTGGCGGGGGAACGAGCAGTACTTC. Its protein product is CSAPYWRGNEQYF.

The chain employs TRBV12-3 or TRBV12-4 and TRBJ2-5, with D possibly TRBD2 on 6 matching bases. Trimming removed 3 bases at V and 2 bases at J, with 13 bases between. The length of the CDR3 is 15 residues. CDR3 DNA: TGTGCCAGCAGTTTCGCAGGTGGAGGGCAAGAGACCCAGTACTTC. Amino acid sequence: CASSFAGGGQETQYF.

This clonotype was recorded a few times. The CDR3 here is CSASLAGGPSEQFF. CDR3 sequence (DNA): TGCAGTGCTAGCTTAGCGGGGGGGCCCAGTGAGCAGTTCTTC. J is TRBJ2-1 and V is TRBV20-1; 11 nucleotides align to TRBD2. The CDR3 length is 14 residues. Trimming cost V 3 bases and J 9 bases; bases outside gene matches: 7. The germline V gene encodes CDR1 DFQATT and CDR2 SNEGSKA (reference sequence).

This clonotype has just a few counts. The chain joins TRBV4-1 to TRBJ1-1; D is perhaps TRBD1 (5 bases). Trimming took off 5 bases at V and 0 bases at J, with 16 bases between the two ends. Germline V lookup: CDR1 MGHRA, CDR2 YSYEKL. The CDR3 totals 16 residues. CDR3 sequence reads: CASSTRTVDMNTEAFF. CDR3 nucleotide sequence: TGCGCCAGCAGCACCCGGACGGTGGACATGAACACTGAAGCTTTCTTT.

The gene calls are TRBV18 and TRBJ2-3; D ambiguous. The V gene lost 6 bases and the J gene lost 0 bases, with 13 bases spanning the gap. Germline values: CDR1 KGHSH, CDR2 LQKENI. The CDR3 has 15 residues. CDR3 sequence: CASSDRYPSTDTQYF. The CDR3 DNA sequence: TGTGCCAGCTCTGACCGATATCCTAGCACAGATACGCAGTATTTT.

This clonotype was seen a few times. CDR3: CSARHRGAVTTDTQYF. CDR3 nucleotide sequence: TGCAGTGCCAGACATAGGGGGGCCGTGACCACAGATACGCAGTATTTT. The chain carries TRBV20-1 and TRBJ2-3, with D tentatively TRBD1 or TRBD2 (6 bases each). The germline V and J ends were trimmed by 6 bases and 2 bases, with 21 bases remaining between them. Germline V gene sequence: CDR1 DFQATT, CDR2 SNEGSKA (reference sequence). This CDR3 is built from 16 residues.

The V gene is TRBV12-3 or TRBV12-4, the J gene TRBJ1-1; 9 bases fit TRBD1. The ends lost 3 bases at V and 3 bases at J; junction bases unmatched: 11. The CDR3 is 17 residues long. The CDR3 loop is CASSFLGYRGLYTEAFF. The CDR3 coding sequence is TGTGCCAGCAGTTTCTTAGGTTACAGGGGGCTGTACACTGAAGCTTTCTTT.

Turning to this clonotype: One junction end does not reproduce the germline sequence, and a read error may be involved. This chain joins TRBV5-1 and TRBJ1-5, with D tentatively TRBD1 (6 bases). Germline loops: CDR1 SGHRS, CDR2 YFSETQ. This CDR3 is built from 15 residues. For the CDR3, the DNA is TGCGCCAGCAGCCCGACAGGAAGTAGCAATCAGCCCGAGCATTTT. It encodes CASSPTGSSNQPEHF.

This rearrangement joins TRBV29-1 to TRBJ1-1; D unresolved. From germline, CDR1 is SQVTM and CDR2 ANQGSEA. The CDR3 is made up of 12 amino acids. V was shortened by 5 bases and J by 7 bases, with 14 bases between the two germline ends. CDR3: CSVWTLWSEAFF. The CDR3 DNA reads as TGCAGCGTTTGGACCCTGTGGAGTGAAGCTTTCTTT.

This clonotype was counted only a few times. In DNA, the CDR3 is TGTGCCAGCAGTGTCGTAGCGGGGGGCACAGATACGCAGTATTTT. It yields the protein CASSVVAGGTDTQYF. The chain links TRBV9 to TRBJ2-3, with 9 bases that match TRBD2. Trimming cost V 5 bases and J 1 base; bases outside gene matches: 5. Germline CDR1 is SGDLS and CDR2 is YYNGEE. The CDR3 totals 15 residues.

This clonotype came up a few times. The chain carries TRBV12-3 or TRBV12-4 and TRBJ1-2; D gene ambiguous. The CDR3 is 15 amino acids. The ends were cut back, 3 bases at V and 4 bases at J, with 15 bases in the middle. CDR3 nucleotides: TGTGCCAGCAGTTTTCGGCAGACCCTTCTCTATGGCTACACCTTC. Its protein is CASSFRQTLLYGYTF.

This clonotype has only a few counts. The V gene is TRBV18, the J gene TRBJ2-3; 9 bases are a match to TRBD2. The J segment lost 3 bases and the V segment lost 1 base, leaving 8 bases of the junction unmatched. Germline V gene sequence: CDR1 KGHSH, CDR2 LQKENI. The CDR3 runs 17 residues. The CDR3 loop reads CASSPLGTSRLTDTQYF. CDR3 DNA: TGTGCCAGCTCACCACTCGGGACTAGCCGTTTAACAGATACGCAGTATTTT.

This clonotype was counted a few times. The V gene is TRBV20-1, the J gene TRBJ2-7; 8 bases match TRBD1. J gave up 0 bases and V 4 bases, and 5 bases lay outside the gene matches. Germline CDR1 DFQATT, CDR2 SNEGSKA (reference sequence). This CDR3 has 14 residues. CDR3 coding DNA: TGCAGTGCTACGGGACAGGTGATCTCCTACGAGCAGTACTTC. Residues: CSATGQVISYEQYF.

The J gene is TRBJ2-1, the V gene TRBV7-2; TRBD1 matches at 7 bases. The CDR3 runs 16 residues. Germline loops: CDR1 SGHTA, CDR2 FQGNSA. The junction had 7 bases not matched to a gene; V was cut back by 1 base and J by 4 bases. The CDR3 region has the DNA TGTGCCAGCAGCTTAGATCCGGGACAGATATACAATGAGCAGTTCTTC. It specifies CASSLDPGQIYNEQFF.

Ten or more counts support this clonotype. The V and J genes are TRBV29-1 and TRBJ2-7; D gene ambiguous. V shed 4 bases and J shed 4 bases, with 8 bases lying between them. Germline-derived CDR1 and CDR2 are SQVTM and ANQGSEA. This CDR3 contains 11 residues. CDR3 bases: TGCAGCGTTGCGGCGAATTACGAGCAGTACTTC. Translation: CSVAANYEQYF.